The source of this TCR beta chain is a study of molecular identifiers for immune sequencing clone quantification. The CDR3 sequence is 13 residues long. Per the germline V gene, CDR1 is SGHNT and CDR2 is YYREEE (reference sequence). V gave up 4 bases and J gave up 4 bases, with 11 bases separating them. This clonotype showed up many times. TCRdb redid the calling of the PCR reads with MiXCR, one entry per CDR3 protein. This repertoire shows approximately 550,000 distinct CDR3 sequences, 20% to 25% found once; its top ten account for around 0.84%. The rearrangement links TRBV5-4 to TRBJ1-1; D is uncertain. The receptor was derived from a human donor in good health. Some libraries in this study had Jurkat cell RNA spiked in. Sequencing was carried out using naive CD8+ T cells from blood, with Jurkat cell RNA spiked in. Subset reported: FACS-sorted CD8+CD4-CCR7+CD45RA+ naive T cells. CDR3 region: CASSPSEGTEAFF. The CDR3 DNA sequence: TGTGCCAGCAGCCCGAGTGAGGGCACTGAAGCTTTCTTT. Full variable domain (rest looked up from reference TRBV5-4 and TRBJ1-1): ETGVTQSPTHLIKTRGQQVTLRCSSQSGHNTVSWYQQALGQGPQFIFQYYREEENGRGNFPPRFSGLQFPNYSSELNVNALELDDSALYLCASSPSEGTEAFFGQGTRLTVV.